The rows below give T cell receptor beta chains drawn from one sample of a study of blood T cells in healthy people across ages. TCRdb re-called the 5' RACE reads through MiXCR, storing one row per CDR3 protein. The repertoire holds about 840,000 distinct CDR3 sequences, almost 30% seen once, with approximately 10% in the top ten. The same sample was also studied in work on T cells of mothers and their children.

The sequencing sample was made of blood. The receptor source for this set is a woman aged 40 to 50 in good health. Each CDR3 is given with its conserved first and last residue. A D gene is named only where the DNA matches it firmly. A clone size is listed for some rows: how often the clone was seen (once, few, many), or a class if it is expanded.

v_gene	abundance	j_gene	d_gene	CDR3nt	CDR3aa
TRBV27	many	TRBJ1-2	.	TGTGCCAGCAGTGCCCGCGGGGGGTTAGGCTACACCTTC	CASSARGGLGYTF
TRBV28	few	TRBJ2-1	.	TGTGCCAGCAGCGGGGACCTCTACAATGAGCAGTTCTTC	CASSGDLYNEQFF
TRBV20-1	many	TRBJ2-7	.	TGCAGTGTTACAATCACGGGGTACGAGCAGTACTTC	CSVTITGYEQYF
TRBV7-9	.	TRBJ2-2	.	TGTGCCAGCAGCCGCGGCGGAGCCTTTCAGGGCACCGAGGAGCTGTTTTTT	CASSRGGAFQGTEELFF
TRBV20-1	.	TRBJ1-2	TRBD1	TGCAGTGCTAGAGACCGGACAGGCCTGGTCTATGGCTACACCTTC	CSARDRTGLVYGYTF
TRBV20-1	.	TRBJ1-5	TRBD1	TGCAGTGCCGGGACAGATATGAATCAGCCCCAGCATTTT	CSAGTDMNQPQHF
TRBV10-3	few	TRBJ2-7	.	TGTGCCATCTTAGATGGGCCCAGCTCCTACAATGAGCAGTACTTC	CAILDGPSSYNEQYF
TRBV27	few	TRBJ2-7	TRBD1	TGTGCCAGCAGACTAAAGCCGGGACAGGGGGTTTCCGAGCAGTACTTC	CASRLKPGQGVSEQYF
TRBV7-2	.	TRBJ2-7	TRBD2	TGTGCCAGCAGCTTAGGGTTGGCGGGGGGGCCCGAGCAGTACTTC	CASSLGLAGGPEQYF
TRBV28	few	TRBJ2-5	.	TGTGCCAGCAGCCAGGAATGGCGGGGGCGGGGAGAGACCCAGTACTTC	CASSQEWRGRGETQYF
TRBV7-9	few	TRBJ1-2	.	TGTGCCAGCAGCATGGTCGGGGGCTACACCTTC	CASSMVGGYTF
TRBV12-3/TRBV12-4	many	TRBJ1-2	.	TGTGCCAGCTCATCCCTGTCGGGGGGCAGGATTAACTATGGCTACACCTTC	CASSSLSGGRINYGYTF
TRBV4-3	.	TRBJ2-3	TRBD1	TGCGCCAGCAGCCACGAAAGGGACAGGGTGGCGTATTTT	CASSHERDRVAYF
TRBV5-1	.	TRBJ2-5	.	TGCGCCAGCAGCTTCGTTTTCGAAGAGACCCAGTACTTC	CASSFVFEETQYF
TRBV6-2/TRBV6-3	.	TRBJ1-1	TRBD1	TGTGCCAGCAGTACAGGGGATCCGAACACTGAAGCTTTCTTT	CASSTGDPNTEAFF
TRBV14	.	TRBJ2-1	.	TGTGCCAGCAGCCAAGTTAGGCATGAGCAGTTCTTC	CASSQVRHEQFF
TRBV2	few	TRBJ1-5	.	TGTGCCAGCAGGGGGACGTCGGGGAGAAGCAATCAGCCCCAGCATTTT	CASRGTSGRSNQPQHF
TRBV4-3	few	TRBJ1-2	TRBD1	TGCGCCAGCAGCCTAACATCCCGGGACAGGGTCTATGGCTACACCTTC	CASSLTSRDRVYGYTF
TRBV3-1	many	TRBJ2-7	TRBD1	TGTGCCAGCAGCCTCAGGCGACAGGGGGCAGGAGAGCAGTACTTC	CASSLRRQGAGEQYF
TRBV28	few	TRBJ1-6	.	TGTGCCAGCAGTCGACAGTCCTATAATTCACCCCTCCACTTT	CASSRQSYNSPLHF
TRBV7-9	many	TRBJ2-4	.	TGTGCCAGCAGCTCGCCCAGGGCGGCTCAGTACTTC	CASSSPRAAQYF
TRBV25-1	many	TRBJ2-7	.	TGTGCCAGCAGTGACCCGGGCGGTAGATCCTACGAGCAGTACTTC	CASSDPGGRSYEQYF
TRBV3-1	.	TRBJ2-1	TRBD2	TGTGCCAGCAGCCAGCCGGGACTAGCATTCGATGAGCAGTTCTTC	CASSQPGLAFDEQFF
TRBV20-1	few	TRBJ2-5	TRBD1	TGCAGTGCTACCGCCGGGACAGGGGTCCAAGAGACCCAGTACTTC	CSATAGTGVQETQYF
TRBV28	few	TRBJ2-2	.	TGTGCCAGCAGTTTAATCGGCCAGAACACCGGGGAGCTGTTTTTT	CASSLIGQNTGELFF
TRBV28	few	TRBJ2-1	.	TGTGCCAGCAGTTTCGGGAGCGAAAATGAGCAGTTCTTC	CASSFGSENEQFF
TRBV12-3/TRBV12-4	many	TRBJ2-1	.	TGTGCCAGCAGTTCCCAAGGAGGGCTAGGGGGTGAGCAGTTCTTC	CASSSQGGLGGEQFF
TRBV5-1	.	TRBJ2-2	.	TGCGCCAGCAGCTTGCCAATACATCCGGGTCGCCACACCGGGGAGCTGTTTTTT	CASSLPIHPGRHTGELFF
TRBV5-1	many	TRBJ2-7	.	TGCGCCAGCAGCCTGACCCTTTCGAGCTCCTACGAGCAGTACTTC	CASSLTLSSSYEQYF
TRBV10-3	many	TRBJ1-6	.	TGTGCCATCCGACGGCCGGAGGTTAATTCACCCCTCCACTTT	CAIRRPEVNSPLHF
TRBV9	.	TRBJ2-1	TRBD1	TGTGCCAGCAGCTACGGACAGGGGCAATACAATGAGCAGTTCTTC	CASSYGQGQYNEQFF
TRBV20-1	many	TRBJ2-3	.	TGCAGTGCTAGAGTTACCGGGGGCACAGATACGCAGTATTTT	CSARVTGGTDTQYF
TRBV9	.	TRBJ2-7	.	TGTGCCAGCAGCCCGCGAGGGACCAGCTCCTACAATGAGCAGTACTTC	CASSPRGTSSYNEQYF
TRBV7-9	few	TRBJ2-5	.	TGTGCCAGCAGCTTAGCTGACCGGCTACTCGGGGTGACCCAGTACTTC	CASSLADRLLGVTQYF
TRBV28	.	TRBJ1-4	.	TGTGCCAGCAGCATACAGGGCTTGAATGAAAAACTGTTTTTT	CASSIQGLNEKLFF
TRBV7-2	few	TRBJ2-7	.	TGTGCCAGCAGCTTGGAGGAGGGGACAAAAGCCTACGAGCAGTACTTC	CASSLEEGTKAYEQYF
TRBV30	.	TRBJ2-3	.	TGTGCCTGGCGATCGTCCGGGGCTGCCACAGATACGCAGTATTTT	CAWRSSGAATDTQYF
TRBV10-3	once	TRBJ2-3	.	TGTACCATCAGTGCCCCGCCAAGCGGGTCCAACGAGGCGCAGTATTTT	CTISAPPSGSNEAQYF
TRBV11-2	.	TRBJ1-2	.	TGTGCCAGCAGCTTAGATCGGGCAGGGGACGGCTACACCTTC	CASSLDRAGDGYTF
TRBV15	.	TRBJ2-5	TRBD2	TGTGCCACCTTTAATGGGGGGACTAGCGGGGGGTACCAAGAGACCCAGTACTTC	CATFNGGTSGGYQETQYF
TRBV10-3	few	TRBJ2-1	TRBD2	TGTACCATCAGGCCTTTAGCGGGGGGATACAATGAGCAGTTCTTC	CTIRPLAGGYNEQFF
TRBV2	few	TRBJ1-2	.	TGTGCCAGCAGTGAACTGGGGAGTGGAGGTGGCTACACCTTC	CASSELGSGGGYTF
TRBV27	many	TRBJ1-2	.	TGTGCCAGCGGACCAGCAGGGAGCCTACGTGGCTACACCTTC	CASGPAGSLRGYTF
TRBV11-2	few	TRBJ1-1	TRBD1	TGTGCCAGCAGCCCCCGCAGGGGGCAAGCTGAAGCTTTCTTT	CASSPRRGQAEAFF
TRBV7-2	.	TRBJ1-4	.	TGTGCCAGCAGCCGAGGGGGGGGCGCAGGTGAAGAAAAACTGTTTTTT	CASSRGGGAGEEKLFF
TRBV12-3/TRBV12-4	few	TRBJ2-1	.	TGTGCCAGCAGTATAGACAGCAATGAGCAGTTCTTC	CASSIDSNEQFF
TRBV28	many	TRBJ2-7	.	TGTGCCAGCAGTTCACCGGCCGCCGGCTACGAGCAGTACTTC	CASSSPAAGYEQYF
TRBV4-2	few	TRBJ1-4	TRBD1	TGTGCCAGCAGCCACGCTGGGACAGGAGGGCGGGAAAAACTGTTTTTT	CASSHAGTGGREKLFF
TRBV20-1	.	TRBJ1-2	TRBD1	TGCAGTGCTAGACCAAGACAGGGGAGTGACTATGGCTACACCTTC	CSARPRQGSDYGYTF
TRBV7-9	few	TRBJ2-1	.	TGTGCCAGCAGCTACGTCCTCGGGGGCGCCTCCTACAACGAGCAGTTCTTC	CASSYVLGGASYNEQFF
TRBV27	many	TRBJ1-1	TRBD1	TGTGCCAGCCATCGGACAGGGGGATACACTGAAGCTTTCTTT	CASHRTGGYTEAFF
TRBV28	few	TRBJ1-5	.	TGTGCCAGCAGTGCGGGCGGGAGCAATCAGCCCCAGCATTTT	CASSAGGSNQPQHF
TRBV7-4	.	TRBJ1-4	.	TGTGCCAGCAGCTTAAAGGACAGTAATGAAAAACTGTTTTTT	CASSLKDSNEKLFF
TRBV18	many	TRBJ2-7	.	TGTGCCAGCTCACCAGCTTTAGGTCTCGAGCAGTACTTC	CASSPALGLEQYF
TRBV5-1	.	TRBJ2-1	TRBD1	TGCGCCAGCAGCTTGGGGGACAGGCCGCAGTTCTTC	CASSLGDRPQFF